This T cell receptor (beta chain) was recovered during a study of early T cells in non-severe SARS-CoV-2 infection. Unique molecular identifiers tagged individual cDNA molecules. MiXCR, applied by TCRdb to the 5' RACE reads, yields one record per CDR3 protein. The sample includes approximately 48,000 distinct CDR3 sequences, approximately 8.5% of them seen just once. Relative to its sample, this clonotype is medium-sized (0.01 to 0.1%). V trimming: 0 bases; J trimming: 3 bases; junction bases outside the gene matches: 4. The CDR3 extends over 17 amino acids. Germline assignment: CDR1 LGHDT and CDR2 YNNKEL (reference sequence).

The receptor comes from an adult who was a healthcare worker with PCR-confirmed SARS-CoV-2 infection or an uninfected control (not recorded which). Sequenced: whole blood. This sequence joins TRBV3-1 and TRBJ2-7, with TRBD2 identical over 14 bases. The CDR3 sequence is CASSQERGTSGSYEQYF. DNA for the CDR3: TGTGCCAGCAGCCAAGAAAGGGGGACTAGCGGGAGCTACGAGCAGTACTTC.